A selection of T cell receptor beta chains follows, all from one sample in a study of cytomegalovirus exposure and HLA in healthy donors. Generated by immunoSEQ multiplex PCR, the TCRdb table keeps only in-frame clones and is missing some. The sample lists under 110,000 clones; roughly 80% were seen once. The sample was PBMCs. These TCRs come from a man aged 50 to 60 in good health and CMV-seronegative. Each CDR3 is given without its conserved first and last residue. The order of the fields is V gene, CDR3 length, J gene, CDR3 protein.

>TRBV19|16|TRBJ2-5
ASGIDHPGAGGQETQY
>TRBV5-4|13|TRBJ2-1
ASRKSRGAYNEQF
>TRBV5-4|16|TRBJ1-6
ASSSLKGGGTYNSPLH
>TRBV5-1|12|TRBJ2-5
ASSLEAGQETQY
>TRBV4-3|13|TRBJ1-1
ASSYQGAGGEQAF
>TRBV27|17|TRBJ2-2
ASSSRGNRGLGNTGELF
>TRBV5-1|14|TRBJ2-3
ASSSTSPKPADTQY
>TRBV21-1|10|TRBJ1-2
ASKSLQDGYT
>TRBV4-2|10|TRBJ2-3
ASSQTGDTQY
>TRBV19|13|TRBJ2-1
ASSIIGQGYNEQF
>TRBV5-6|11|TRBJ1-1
ASKRGLNTEAF
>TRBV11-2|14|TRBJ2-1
ASKTSGGGPYNEQF
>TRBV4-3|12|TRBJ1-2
ASSQDYSTYGYT
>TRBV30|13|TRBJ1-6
AWTGQQWTDSPLH
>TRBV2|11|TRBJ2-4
ASSEPRRDIQY
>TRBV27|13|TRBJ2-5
ASSLWSNSRETQY
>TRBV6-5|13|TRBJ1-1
ASSPRRGGRSEAF
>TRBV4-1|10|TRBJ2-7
ASSRGPYEQY
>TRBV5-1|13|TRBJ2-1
ASQFGPSGGDEQF
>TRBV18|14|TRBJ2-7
ASSPPGPGQRYEQY
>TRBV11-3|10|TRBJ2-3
ASSSGVDTQY
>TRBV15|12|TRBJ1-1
ATSRGRQDTEAF
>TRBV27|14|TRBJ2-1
ASSLSPDSSYNEQF
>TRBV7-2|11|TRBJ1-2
ASSSDRAYGYT